This TCR beta chain was profiled in a study of T-cell memory formation after mild COVID-19 listed by TCRdb under 2021. Context from the whole study: TCR sequence clusters from the two donors were found to be largely donor specific. In a couple of donors, T-cell clones that expanded and contracted after mild COVID-19 were tracked by sequencing TCRalpha and TCRbeta repertoires over time. Two young, previously healthy adult volunteers made up the cohort, one male and one female. What the research found in general, with its limitations: SARS-CoV-2 specificity was not confirmed for the second-wave clones peaking on day 37. Only a couple of mild cases were covered in the study, and larger cohorts including severe cases with pre-infection samples were considered necessary. Some responding clones were detected in pre-infection memory, suggesting pre-existing cross-reactive memory T cells joined the SARS-CoV-2 response. Contracting CD4+ clones turned up mainly in the CM and EM memory subsets, whereas EMRA was where CD8+ clones were enriched. Clones that contracted from day 15 to 85 showed balanced CD4/CD8 phenotypes, whereas a second wave of clones that expanded from day 15 to 37 leaned towards CD4+.

Sequencing used an Illumina NovaSeq 6000. Using 5'RACE with constant-segment primers, TCRalpha and TCRbeta cDNA libraries were constructed, with sample barcodes and unique molecular identifiers added in the process. Trizol reagent was used to extract RNA from every sample. The libraries were amplified in two PCR steps, and the second step added a second sample barcode and Illumina TruSeq adapters. Sequencing of the libraries was done on an Illumina NovaSeq, producing 2 x 150 bp paired-end reads. As for the original processing: Demultiplexing of reads and collapsing into UMI-guided consensus sequences were performed with migec v1.2.7. Using mixcr v2.1.11, UMI consensuses were aligned to TRA and TRB V and J templates and then assembled into clonotypes. A clonotype was counted as expanded or contracted only when both edgeR and NoisET called the clonotype significant, with the noise models trained on biological replicates. For edgeR calls, the thresholds were a false discovery rate-adjusted p below 0.01 and a log2 fold-change of 1. As an exploratory analysis of dynamics, PCA with hierarchical clustering was applied to max-normalized trajectories of the 1000 most abundant clonotypes. Separately sequenced CD4+ and CD8+ repertoires were used to assign a CD4 or CD8 phenotype to each responding clone. TCRdb passed the public sequencing reads through fastp at Q25 and MiXCR, retaining productive beta sequences. Identical CDR3 protein sequences are pooled into one entry, listed with their most common genes and DNA. Clone size and V and J calls follow TCRdb, not the original study. Recorded for this sample are around 340,000 distinct CDR3 sequences; about an eighth of them occurred a single time. Approximately 21% of the sample goes to the ten largest clones.

The germline V gene gives CDR1 as LGHNA and CDR2 as YSLEER. The CDR3 measures 15 amino acids from cysteine to phenylalanine. Only CDR3 DNA remains: 45 bases, in frame from the first base. Ends trimmed: V by 3 bases, J by 6 bases; bases unmatched to a gene: 4. PBMCs were isolated by Ficoll-Paque density gradient centrifugation. This clonotype was detected ten times or more. The antigen it recognizes is unknown. No much larger clonotype is one base removed from it; base qualities were not supplied. The V and J segments used are TRBV4-3 and TRBJ2-3; 12 of the junction bases match TRBD2. This TCR came from a man aged 18 to 29 who had mild COVID-19 (a few samples of this study predate the infection). The sample titles of this study are shuffled in the database, so cell type and time point are left out; the donor was told from shared clones. The sequenced sample consisted of PBMCs or a T cell subset sorted from them (not recorded which). The CDR3 sequence is CASSQLAGGPDTQYF. The DNA is as follows: TGCGCCAGCAGCCAGCTAGCGGGGGGGCCTGATACGCAGTATTTT.